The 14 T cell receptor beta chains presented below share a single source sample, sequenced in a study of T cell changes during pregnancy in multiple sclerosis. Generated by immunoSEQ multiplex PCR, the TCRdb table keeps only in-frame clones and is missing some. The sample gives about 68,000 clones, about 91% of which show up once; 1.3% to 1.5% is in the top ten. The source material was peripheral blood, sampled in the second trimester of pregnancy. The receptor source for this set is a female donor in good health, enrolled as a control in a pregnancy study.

CDR3 nucleotides: TGTGCCAGCAGCGTAGGGACTAGCGGCTCCTACGAGCAGTACTTC. This gives the protein CASSVGTSGSYEQYF. V is TRBV11-2 and J is TRBJ2-7; 11 nucleotides align to TRBD2. J was trimmed by 0 bases and V by 5 bases; bases with no gene match: 3. CDR1 is SGHAT, CDR2 FQNNGV, per germline. This CDR3 contains 15 residues.

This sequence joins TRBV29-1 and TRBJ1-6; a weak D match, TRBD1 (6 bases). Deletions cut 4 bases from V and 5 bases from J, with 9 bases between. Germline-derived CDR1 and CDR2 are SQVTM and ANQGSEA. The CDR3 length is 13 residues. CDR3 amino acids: CSVGEGDNSPLHF. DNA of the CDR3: TGCAGCGTTGGGGAGGGGGATAATTCACCCCTCCACTTT.

Here the CDR3 DNA reads TGTGCCAGCAGTAATCAGGGTCCCTACGAGCAGTACTTC. Protein: CASSNQGPYEQYF. This chain connects TRBV2 to TRBJ2-7; a possible D gene is TRBD1 (5 bases). Germline CDR1 reads SNHLY; CDR2 reads FYNNEI. CDR3 size: 13 residues. The V and J ends lost 5 bases and 2 bases respectively, with 10 bases between them.

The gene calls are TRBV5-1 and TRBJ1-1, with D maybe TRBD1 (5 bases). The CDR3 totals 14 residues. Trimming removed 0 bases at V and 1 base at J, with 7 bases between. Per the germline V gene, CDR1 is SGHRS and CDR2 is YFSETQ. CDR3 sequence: CASSLEGPNTEAFF. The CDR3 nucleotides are TGCGCCAGCAGCTTGGAGGGGCCGAACACTGAAGCTTTCTTT.

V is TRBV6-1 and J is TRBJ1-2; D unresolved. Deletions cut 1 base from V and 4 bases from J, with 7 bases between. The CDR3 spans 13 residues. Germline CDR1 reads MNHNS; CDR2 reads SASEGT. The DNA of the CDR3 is TGTGCCAGCAGTGAAGGCAGATTCTATGGCTACACCTTC. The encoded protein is CASSEGRFYGYTF.

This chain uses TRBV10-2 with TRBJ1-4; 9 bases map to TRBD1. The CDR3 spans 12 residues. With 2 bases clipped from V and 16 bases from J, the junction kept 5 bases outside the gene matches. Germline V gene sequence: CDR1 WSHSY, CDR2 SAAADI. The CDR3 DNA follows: TGCGCCAGCAGTGAGAGGGGACAGGGCACGTTTTTT. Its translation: CASSERGQGTFF.

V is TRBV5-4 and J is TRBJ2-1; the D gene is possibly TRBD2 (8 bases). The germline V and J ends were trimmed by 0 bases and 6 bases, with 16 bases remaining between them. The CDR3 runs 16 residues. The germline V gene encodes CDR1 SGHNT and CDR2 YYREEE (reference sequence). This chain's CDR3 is CASSLAGRGHLNEQFF. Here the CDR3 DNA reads TGTGCCAGCAGCTTGGCCGGGAGGGGGCACCTCAATGAGCAGTTCTTC.

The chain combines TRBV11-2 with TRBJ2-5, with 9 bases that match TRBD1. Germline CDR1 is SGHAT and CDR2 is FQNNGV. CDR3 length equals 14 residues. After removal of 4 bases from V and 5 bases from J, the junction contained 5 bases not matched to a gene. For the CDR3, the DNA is TGTGCCAGCAGCTACAACAGGGGGCGGGAGACCCAGTACTTC. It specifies CASSYNRGRETQYF.

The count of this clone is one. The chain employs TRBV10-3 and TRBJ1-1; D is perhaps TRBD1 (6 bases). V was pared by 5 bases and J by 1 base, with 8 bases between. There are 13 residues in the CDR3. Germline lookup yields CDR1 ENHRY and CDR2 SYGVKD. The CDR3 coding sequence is TGTGCCATCAGTCTGACAGGGAACACTGAAGCTTTCTTT. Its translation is CAISLTGNTEAFF.

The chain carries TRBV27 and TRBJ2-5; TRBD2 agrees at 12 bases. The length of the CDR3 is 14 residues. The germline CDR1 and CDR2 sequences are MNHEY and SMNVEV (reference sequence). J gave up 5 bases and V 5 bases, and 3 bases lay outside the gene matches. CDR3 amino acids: CASSPTSGRETQYF. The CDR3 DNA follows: TGTGCCAGCAGTCCCACTAGCGGGAGGGAGACCCAGTACTTC.

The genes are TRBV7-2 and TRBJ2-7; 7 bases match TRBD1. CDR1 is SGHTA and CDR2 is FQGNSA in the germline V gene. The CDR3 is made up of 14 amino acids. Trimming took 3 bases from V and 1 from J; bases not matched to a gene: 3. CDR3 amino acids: CASSFARGSYEQYF. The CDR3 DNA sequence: TGTGCCAGCAGCTTTGCCAGGGGGTCCTACGAGCAGTACTTC.

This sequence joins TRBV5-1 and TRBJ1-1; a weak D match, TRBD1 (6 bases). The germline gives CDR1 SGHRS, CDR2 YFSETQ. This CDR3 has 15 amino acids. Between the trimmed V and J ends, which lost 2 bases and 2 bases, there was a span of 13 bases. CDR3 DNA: TGCGCCAGCAGCTTTCGGGGGGGCGATAACACTGAAGCTTTCTTT. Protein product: CASSFRGGDNTEAFF.

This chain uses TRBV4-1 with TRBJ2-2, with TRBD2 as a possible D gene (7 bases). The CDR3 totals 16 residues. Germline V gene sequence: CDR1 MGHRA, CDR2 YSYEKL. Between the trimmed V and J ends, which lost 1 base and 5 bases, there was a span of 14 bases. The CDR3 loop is CASSQGRGARTGELFF. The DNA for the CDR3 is TGCGCCAGCAGCCAAGGTCGGGGGGCGCGGACCGGGGAGCTGTTTTTT.

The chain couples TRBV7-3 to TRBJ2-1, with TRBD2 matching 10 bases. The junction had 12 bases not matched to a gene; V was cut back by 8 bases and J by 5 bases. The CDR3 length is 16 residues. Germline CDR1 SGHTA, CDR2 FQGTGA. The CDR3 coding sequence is TGTGCCAGCTCTGGACTAGCGGATAAACCCCACAATGAGCAGTTCTTC. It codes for CASSGLADKPHNEQFF.